This record covers a single TCR beta chain. CDR1 is MNHNY, CDR2 SVGAGI, per germline (reference sequence). V dropped 6 bases and J dropped 4 bases, with 13 bases sitting between them. The CDR3 sequence is 15 residues long. The sample is drawn from a study of blood T cell repertoires in COVID-19. Overall study: COVID-19 samples, acute and convalescent, were from the United States, Italy and Spain. T cells, B-cell-depleted T cells, or PBMCs provided the cDNA or gDNA that served as material.

Per the study methods: Reference gene primer amplification gave estimated nucleated cell counts. TCRdb's copy holds only in-frame clones and misses some; the assay was immunoSEQ multiplex PCR. V, J and clone size reflect that table, while D and trimming were determined from the DNA. The table lists a few hundred thousand clones, about 86% of them singletons. The sequence was obtained from a person aged 65 to 79 with COVID-19, enrolled during active disease. Sequenced input: peripheral blood. The chain uses TRBV6-6 and TRBJ1-6, with D possibly being TRBD1 (5 bases). CDR3 sequence reads: CASSKTGGYNSPLHF. Written as DNA, the CDR3 is TGTGCCAGCAGCAAGACCGGGGGATATAATTCACCCCTCCACTTT.